This T cell receptor beta chain was profiled in a study of shared clonotypes between healthy human individuals. The naive CD8 population came from CD45RO-negative cells selected for CCR7, without terminally differentiated effector memory CD45RA+ cells. CDR1 LNHNV and CDR2 YYDKDF come from the germline V gene (reference sequence). Between the trimmed V and J ends, which lost 5 bases and 2 bases, there was a span of 22 bases. The CDR3 totals 18 residues. Libraries were prepared by immunoSEQ multiplex PCR; TCRdb keeps only in-frame clonotypes and omits some of them. The sample contains roughly 2,000,000 clones, roughly 93% of which appear only once.

The sequenced sample was naive CD8+ T cells from PBMCs. This clonotype was obtained from a man aged 18-30 years in good health. Some clones in this sample may be carry-over from other donors' samples. This chain uses TRBV15 with TRBJ1-5, with a weak D call TRBD1 (5 bases). CDR3 in amino acids: CATSETSSNMGGNQPQHF. CDR3 coding DNA: TGTGCCACCAGCGAGACGTCTTCTAACATGGGGGGCAATCAGCCCCAGCATTTT.